This TCR beta chain was obtained from a study of T cell responses to AZD1222 COVID-19 vaccine. Overall study findings and caveats: Just six AZD1222 recipients were seropositive at baseline. Close to half of all spike-specific TCRs reportedly target regions of the variants that are unmutated. Sampling that yielded the repertoires occurred only after the peak T cell response. Spike-spanning, vaccine-associated CD4 TCRs were dominant at 160-218 and 743-854.

Assay: immunoSEQ multiplex PCR; the TCRdb copy retains only in-frame clones and omits some. This table has 150,000 to 200,000 clones, 85% to 95% appearing once. Germline V CDR1 and CDR2: MGHRA, YSYEKL. Deletions cut 0 bases from V and 0 bases from J, with 14 bases between. This CDR3 is built from 17 residues. On this clone itself: Its specificity is not known.

This chain connects TRBV4-1 to TRBJ1-2; TRBD1 might be the D (6 bases). Here the sequenced sample was peripheral blood, taken on day 0 of AZD1222 vaccination. The sequence was collected from an adult in good health. For the CDR3, the DNA is TGCGCCAGCAGCCAAGAGGAATACAGGGCTACTAACTATGGCTACACCTTC. Its protein is CASSQEEYRATNYGYTF.